A selection of T cell receptor beta chains follows, all from one sample in a study of OX40 agonist ivuxolimab in advanced cancers. Clones were read by immunoSEQ multiplex PCR, and TCRdb kept only the in-frame ones, dropping some. The sample has tens of thousands of clones; about 80% are singletons. The starting material was CD4+ or CD8+ T cells sorted from blood, obtained in a trial of the OX40 agonist ivuxolimab. The receptors here all came from an adult with an advanced solid tumor such as melanoma, head and neck, liver or kidney cancer. Each CDR3 is given with its conserved first and last residue. The D gene is left open where the match is weak. Only part of the rows carry a size: once, few, many, or a class if the clone is expanded.

>medium-sized|TRBD2|TRBV4-2|16|TRBJ2-1
TGTGCCAGCAGCCGTCTAGCGGGGAGCTCCTACAATGAGCAGTTCTTC
CASSRLAGSSYNEQFF
>-|-|TRBV2|15|TRBJ2-5
TGTGCCAGCTGTAAGGGTTGGATGGGCCAAGAGACCCAGTACTTC
CASCKGWMGQETQYF
>-|-|TRBV27|13|TRBJ2-1
TGTGCCAGCAGTTTGAACTCCTACAATGAGCAGTTCTTC
CASSLNSYNEQFF
>-|-|TRBV28|13|TRBJ1-1
TGTGCCAGCAGTCTGACAGGATACACTGAAGCTTTCTTT
CASSLTGYTEAFF
>-|TRBD1|TRBV28|16|TRBJ2-7
TGTGCCAGCAGTTCTCCCGGGACAGGGGCCTCCTACGAGCAGTACTTC
CASSSPGTGASYEQYF
>-|TRBD1|TRBV4-1|13|TRBJ2-7
TGCGCCAGCAGCCAGGGACAGAACTACGAGCAGTACTTC
CASSQGQNYEQYF
>-|-|TRBV19|13|TRBJ1-1
TGTGCCAGTAGTATAGGACGGAACACTGAAGCTTTCTTT
CASSIGRNTEAFF
>few|TRBD1|TRBV19|15|TRBJ2-7
TGTGCCAGTAGTCCACCCTACAGGGGGCGCCACGAGCAGTACTTC
CASSPPYRGRHEQYF
>-|-|TRBV18|15|TRBJ2-4
TGTGCCAGCTCACCCTACGGTCAGGGAGAAAACATTCAGTACTTC
CASSPYGQGENIQYF
>-|TRBD1|TRBV7-6|17|TRBJ2-3
TGTGCCAGCAGCTCCATTGACAGGGGAGAAGGGACAGATACGCAGTATTTT
CASSSIDRGEGTDTQYF
>-|-|TRBV4-1|13|TRBJ1-1
TGCGCCAGCAGCCAAGGAGGGCCCGCCCTTGCTTTCTTT
CASSQGGPALAFF
>-|-|TRBV7-9|13|TRBJ1-6
TGTGCCAGCAGCTTCCAGATGGAATCACCCCTCCACTTT
CASSFQMESPLHF
>-|-|TRBV28|12|TRBJ2-7
TGTGCCAGCAGTCCGGACAGCTACGAGCAGTACTTC
CASSPDSYEQYF
>once|-|TRBV5-5|15|TRBJ1-5
TGTGCCAGCAGCTTGGACATTTCCAGCAATCAGCCCCAGCATTTT
CASSLDISSNQPQHF
>-|-|TRBV5-4|16|TRBJ2-1
TGTGCCAGCAGTGACCAACAGGGTGGATCCTACAATGAGCAGTTCTTC
CASSDQQGGSYNEQFF
>-|TRBD1|TRBV6-4|15|TRBJ1-6
TGTGCCAGCAGTGAACGGGACAGTTTTGGATCACCCCTCCACTTT
CASSERDSFGSPLHF
>-|TRBD2|TRBV7-2|16|TRBJ2-7
TGTGCCAGCAGCTCCAGAAGGACTAGCGGGCTCTACGAGCAGTACTTC
CASSSRRTSGLYEQYF
>few|-|TRBV4-1|14|TRBJ1-4
TGCGCCAGCAGCCAAGTTGGCCTGTATGAAAAACTGTTTTTT
CASSQVGLYEKLFF
>-|-|TRBV14|13|TRBJ2-7
TGTGCCAGCAGCTATACTACATCTCCCGAGCAGTACTTC
CASSYTTSPEQYF
>-|-|TRBV20-1|10|TRBJ2-7
TGCAGTGCGGACTCCTACGAGCAGTACTTC
CSADSYEQYF
>-|-|TRBV25-1|13|TRBJ2-2
TGTGCCAGCAGGCCACAGAACACCGGGGAGCTGTTTTTT
CASRPQNTGELFF
>-|-|TRBV13|14|TRBJ2-2
TGTGCCAGCAGCCGGAGTGGGGCGGCCGGGGAGCTGTTTTTT
CASSRSGAAGELFF
>-|-|TRBV25-1|14|TRBJ2-7
TGTGCCAGCAGTGAATGGGGCGGGGCCTACGAGCAGTACTTC
CASSEWGGAYEQYF
>-|-|TRBV19|12|TRBJ2-7
TGTGCCAGTAGTATAGATCCATACGAGCAGTACTTC
CASSIDPYEQYF
>few|TRBD2|TRBV6-5|15|TRBJ2-1
TGTGCCAGCAGTGCTCTAGCGGGGGGTTACAATGAGCAGTTCTTC
CASSALAGGYNEQFF
>-|TRBD1|TRBV18|15|TRBJ2-7
TGTGCCAGCTCACCGGGACAGGGTCCTACCTACGAGCAGTACTTC
CASSPGQGPTYEQYF
>-|TRBD1|TRBV4-1|15|TRBJ1-2
TGCGCCAGCAGCCACCCGGGACAGGGAGCCTATGGCTACACCTTC
CASSHPGQGAYGYTF
>once|-|TRBV28|12|TRBJ2-7
TGTGCCAGCTCGCTTGCGGGCAACGAGCAGTACTTC
CASSLAGNEQYF
>-|TRBD2|TRBV4-1|16|TRBJ2-2
TGCGCCAGCAGCCAAGAGGCGGGAGGGTTATCCGGGGAGCTGTTTTTT
CASSQEAGGLSGELFF
>-|-|TRBV25-1|14|TRBJ2-7
TGTGCCAGCAGCTTGGGGACGGTAGCCTACGAGCAGTACTTC
CASSLGTVAYEQYF
>many|TRBD1|TRBV19|16|TRBJ2-1
TGTGCCAGTAGTATCTCCAAGGGACAGGGGCTCAATGAGCAGTTCTTC
CASSISKGQGLNEQFF
>-|-|TRBV6-5|15|TRBJ1-2
TGTGCCAGCAGTTACTCCATCACGGGGGGGGAAGGCTACACCTTC
CASSYSITGGEGYTF
>-|TRBD2|TRBV27|15|TRBJ2-4
TGTGCCAGCGGAACTAGCGGGGGGGCCAAAAACATTCAGTACTTC
CASGTSGGAKNIQYF
>medium-sized|-|TRBV9|14|TRBJ1-1
TGTGCCAGCAGCGTAGAGGGCTCGGGGACTGAAGCTTTCTTT
CASSVEGSGTEAFF
>-|TRBD2|TRBV2|15|TRBJ2-3
TGTGCCAGCGGTCTAGCGGGCACAGGCACAGATACGCAGTATTTT
CASGLAGTGTDTQYF